This TCR beta chain is drawn from a study of identical twins (dated by TCRdb to 2016 to 2017). Context from the whole study: The study deep-sequenced TCR alpha and beta repertoires from monozygotic twins, unrelated adults of various ages and cord blood to test whether fetal clonotypes persist. To rule out contamination, the twin experiments were replicated at different times with different library preparation protocols.

Every donor was a healthy Caucasian. Note on this clonotype: What antigen it recognizes has not been identified. No base qualities exist here, and no much larger clone lies one base off it.

Study-wide conclusions, independent of this receptor: Because the same donors could not be followed over many years, conclusions were based on cross-sectional statistical analysis. Abundant cord blood beta clonotypes carried fewer insertions; young adult naive repertoires showed a weaker similar trend, while memory repertoires showed none. The excess sharing between twins in beta out-of-frame sequences was weaker because fewer shared sequences reduced the signal-to-noise ratio. Out-of-frame TCR alpha sharing in monozygotic twins was systematically underestimated by recombination models, whereas sharing between unrelated individuals was in agreement with the recombination models. Compared with coincidental sharing between unrelated individuals, out-of-frame TCR alpha sequences shared between twins had an excess of sequences with low generation probability. Invariant T cells such as MAIT and iNKT could partly confound zero-insertion analyses, though diverse VJ usage argued against this for most clonotypes.

Library preparation was by 5' RACE. Sequencing took place on an Illumina HiSeq 2000. A universal primer binding site was added through template switching, and the final cDNA carried a unique molecular identifier so that TCR cDNA molecules could be counted accurately. Specific primers in the conserved constant-segment region were used to synthesize first-strand cDNA for TCR alpha and beta chains. To control for contamination, every cDNA library was double barcoded, receiving both a SMART-Mk sample barcode and Illumina barcodes. TruSeq adapter sequences along with Illumina sample barcodes were introduced in two successive PCR steps. TCR alpha and beta cDNA libraries were sequenced on the Illumina HiSeq platform with custom primers. In the authors' own workflow: Unique molecular identifiers were extracted from raw reads with MiGEC, and CDR3 positions were determined with MiXCR. Recombination models were inferred per individual with the repgenHMM and IGoR tools using an EM algorithm. The analysis of shared clonotypes was done with the tcR package in R, with sharing normalized by the product of cloneset sizes. To study raw recombination without the effects of thymic and clonal selection, out-of-frame nonproductive sequences were analyzed. TCRdb applied fastp at Q25 and MiXCR to the public reads, then kept only in-frame beta chains. Merged by CDR3 protein, the rows form single entries marked with the most common genes and DNA. These V and J calls rely on TCRdb rather than the paper's analysis. This sample has some 1,600,000 distinct CDR3 sequences in its table, and 32% of those were observed once. About 0.3% of the sample comes from the top ten.

The CDR3, cysteine through phenylalanine, is 14 amino acids long. Only the CDR3 region is kept as DNA, spanning 42 bases read in frame from base 1. As encoded in the germline V gene (reference sequence), CDR1 is DFQATT while CDR2 is SNEGSKA. This receptor was obtained from a newborn girl in good health. The chain is assembled from TRBV20-1 and TRBJ2-1; 7 bases in the middle match TRBD2. Near its end, the DNA agrees better with TRBJ2-7, so the J call may be wrong. Sequenced input: cord blood. In nucleotides, the sequence is TGCAGTGCTATCGGACTAGTAAGAAACAATGAGCAGTACTTC. Its protein is CSAIGLVRNNEQYF.